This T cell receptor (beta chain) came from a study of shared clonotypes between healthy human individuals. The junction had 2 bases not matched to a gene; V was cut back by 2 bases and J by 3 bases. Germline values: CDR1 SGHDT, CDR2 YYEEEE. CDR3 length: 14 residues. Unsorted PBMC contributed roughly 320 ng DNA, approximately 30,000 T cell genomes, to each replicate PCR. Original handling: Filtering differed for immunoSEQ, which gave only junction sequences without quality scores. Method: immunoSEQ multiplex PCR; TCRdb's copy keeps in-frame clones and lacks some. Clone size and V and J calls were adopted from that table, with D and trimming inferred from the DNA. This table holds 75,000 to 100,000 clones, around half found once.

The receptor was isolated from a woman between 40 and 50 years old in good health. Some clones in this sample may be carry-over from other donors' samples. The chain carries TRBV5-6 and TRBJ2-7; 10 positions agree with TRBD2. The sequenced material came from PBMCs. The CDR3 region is CASSLGTSVYEQYF. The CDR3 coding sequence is TGTGCCAGCAGCTTAGGGACTAGCGTCTACGAGCAGTACTTC.